A single sample gave rise to the 5 T cell receptor beta chains below, sequenced in a study of read filtering for tumor transcriptome and immune sequencing. From approximately 400 ng of RNA, a library with molecular barcoded alpha/delta and beta/gamma adaptors was made. TCRdb called the reads again in MiXCR, with one record for every CDR3 protein. The sample shows roughly 90,000 distinct CDR3 sequences, under 25% of them seen only once. What was sequenced was a population of CD138-negative cells sorted from bone marrow. These receptors were taken from a donor at least 40 years old with multiple myeloma.

This clonotype was seen repeatedly, ten times or more. V usage is TRBV3-1 and J usage is TRBJ2-1, with D unresolved. Trimming removed 1 base at V and 10 bases at J, with 5 bases between. This CDR3 is built from 11 residues. From germline, CDR1 is LGHDT and CDR2 YNNKEL (reference sequence). The CDR3 region has the DNA TGTGCCAGCAGCCAAGGAGGCGAGCAGTTCTTC. It is translated as CASSQGGEQFF.

This clonotype was detected many times. The V and J genes are TRBV14 and TRBJ1-2; D is unresolved. This CDR3 has 15 residues. Trimming removed 0 bases at V and 4 bases at J, with 12 bases between. Germline CDR1 reads SGHDN; CDR2 reads FVKESK. CDR3 residues: CASSQDRRLRYGYTF. In DNA, the CDR3 is TGTGCCAGCAGCCAAGATAGACGGTTACGCTATGGCTACACCTTC.

This clonotype came up many times. The chain uses TRBV6-2 or TRBV6-3 and TRBJ2-3, with 7 bases aligning to TRBD2. This CDR3 contains 15 residues. CDR1 is MNHEY and CDR2 is SVGEGT in the germline V gene. V lost 0 bases to trimming and J lost 2 bases; unmatched junction nucleotides: 2. CDR3 loop: CASSYSSGNTDTQYF. Here the CDR3 DNA reads TGTGCCAGCAGTTACTCCAGCGGGAACACAGATACGCAGTATTTT.

There are many counts of this clonotype. The V and J genes are TRBV18 and TRBJ2-2; no definite D call. CDR1 is KGHSH, CDR2 LQKENI, per germline. The CDR3 covers 16 residues. V lost 2 bases and J lost 0, with 10 bases in between. CDR3 loop: CASSPDTFANTGELFF. CDR3 coding DNA: TGTGCCAGCTCACCAGATACCTTCGCGAACACCGGGGAGCTGTTTTTT.

In this sample, this clonotype turned up many times. CDR3 sequence: CASSYSGRASYEQYF. The CDR3 DNA sequence: TGTGCCAGCAGTTACTCGGGACGGGCCTCCTACGAGCAGTACTTC. The chain joins TRBV6-5 to TRBJ2-7; D is perhaps TRBD1 or TRBD2 (5 bases each). Germline V gene data show CDR1 as MNHEY and CDR2 as SVGAGI. Trimming removed 0 bases from V and 0 bases from J, with 9 bases in between. CDR3 length equals 15 residues.